This entry concerns a single TCR beta chain. V shed 3 bases and J shed 10 bases, with 21 bases lying between them. Germline V gives CDR1 KGHSH, CDR2 LQKENI. This CDR3 is built from 15 residues. This entry is derived from a study of shared clonotypes between healthy human individuals. Looking at the study overall: Aged 18 to 49, the donors were two women and three men.

Each donor was a Caucasian adult residing in Nashville, Tennessee. Into CD45RA+ naive and CD45RA-negative memory subsets, the CD4+ cells were split. In the study's own analysis: ImmunoSEQ junction-only sequences lacked quality scores, so their filtering differed. The assay was immunoSEQ multiplex PCR, and TCRdb's table has in-frame clones only and misses some. The D gene and trimming were derived from the DNA, and the V and J assignments and clone size from that table. The sample lists over a million clones, roughly 70% occurring once. The TCR comes from a man younger than 35 in good health. The chain has TRBV18 and TRBJ1-1; D gene unclear. The sample consisted of memory CD4+ T cells sorted from blood. Subset defined: CD45RA-negative fraction. CDR3 sequence: CASSPREVAGRGAFF. CDR3 nucleotide sequence: TGTGCCAGCTCACCCCGAGAAGTTGCAGGAAGAGGAGCTTTCTTT.